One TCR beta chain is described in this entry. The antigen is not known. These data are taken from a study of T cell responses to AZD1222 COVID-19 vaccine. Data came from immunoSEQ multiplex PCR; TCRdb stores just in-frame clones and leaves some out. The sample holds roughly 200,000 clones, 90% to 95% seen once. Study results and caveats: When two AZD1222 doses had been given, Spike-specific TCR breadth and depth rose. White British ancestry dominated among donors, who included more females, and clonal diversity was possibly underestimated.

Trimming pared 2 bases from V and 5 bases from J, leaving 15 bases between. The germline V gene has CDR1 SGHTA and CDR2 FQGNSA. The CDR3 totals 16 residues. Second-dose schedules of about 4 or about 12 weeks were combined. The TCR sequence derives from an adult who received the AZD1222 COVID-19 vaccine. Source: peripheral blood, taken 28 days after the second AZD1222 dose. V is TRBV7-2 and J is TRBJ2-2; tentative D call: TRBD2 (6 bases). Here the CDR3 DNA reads TGTGCCAGCAGCTTATACGGGGGAAGTGGGACCGGGGAGCTGTTTTTT. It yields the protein CASSLYGGSGTGELFF.